The rows below give T cell receptor beta chains drawn from one sample of a study of radiation and T cells in renal cell carcinoma. Clones were read by immunoSEQ multiplex PCR, and TCRdb kept only the in-frame ones, dropping some. The sample lists around 140,000 clones; over 65% were seen once. The source was blood, collected from a patient whose treatment included radiotherapy and nephrectomy. The receptor source for this set is a woman aged 45-65 years with renal cell carcinoma. Both conserved end residues are part of each CDR3. D genes are given only for firm matches. Rows give clone size only sometimes, using once, few, many, or a class for an expanded clone.

d_call	cdr3_length	v_call	j_call	clone_size	cdr3_aa	cdr3_nt
-	15	TRBV6-5	TRBJ1-2	-	CASSRGGDANYGYTF	TGTGCCAGCAGTCGGGGCGGCGACGCCAACTATGGCTACACCTTC
-	13	TRBV2	TRBJ1-1	-	CASRDQGNTEAFF	TGTGCCAGCAGGGACCAGGGTAACACTGAAGCTTTCTTT
TRBD2	14	TRBV6-5	TRBJ2-7	-	CASTRLAGGGEQYF	TGTGCCAGTACTAGACTAGCGGGAGGAGGCGAGCAGTACTTC
-	14	TRBV4-1	TRBJ2-1	-	CASSQVSRRDEQFF	TGCGCCAGCAGCCAAGTGTCGAGGCGTGATGAGCAGTTCTTC
-	16	TRBV6-1	TRBJ2-6	-	CASSELGGSGANVLTF	TGTGCCAGCAGTGAGCTAGGAGGCTCTGGGGCCAACGTCCTGACTTTC
-	14	TRBV10-3	TRBJ1-5	few	CAISEAAGIQPQHF	TGTGCCATCAGTGAGGCGGCAGGGATTCAGCCCCAGCATTTT
-	15	TRBV19	TRBJ2-5	-	CASSIAGGGEETQYF	TGTGCCAGTAGTATAGCTGGGGGAGGCGAAGAGACCCAGTACTTC
-	15	TRBV9	TRBJ2-5	-	CASSVDGTKHETQYF	TGTGCCAGCAGCGTAGACGGGACAAAACATGAGACCCAGTACTTC
-	13	TRBV7-9	TRBJ1-1	-	CASSHGSDTEAFF	TGTGCCAGCAGCCATGGGTCGGATACTGAAGCTTTCTTT
-	13	TRBV7-2	TRBJ2-7	-	CASSSPRVTEQYF	TGTGCCAGCAGCTCGCCCAGGGTAACCGAGCAGTACTTC
-	15	TRBV6-1	TRBJ1-4	-	CASSETQGRGEKLFF	TGTGCCAGCAGTGAAACCCAGGGGCGGGGTGAAAAACTGTTTTTT
-	11	TRBV28	TRBJ2-7	-	CASSLSREQYF	TGTGCCAGCAGTTTAAGTCGCGAGCAGTACTTC
-	12	TRBV11-3	TRBJ1-2	-	CASSRGGDGYTF	TGTGCCAGCAGCCGAGGAGGGGACGGCTACACCTTC
-	16	TRBV18	TRBJ2-7	once	CASSPDLTATPVEQYF	TGTGCCAGCTCACCGGACTTAACGGCAACCCCAGTCGAGCAGTACTTC
-	13	TRBV27	TRBJ1-1	-	CASSLSMHTEAFF	TGTGCCAGCAGTTTATCGATGCACACTGAAGCTTTCTTT
-	15	TRBV5-6	TRBJ1-4	-	CASSLELVANEKLFF	TGTGCCAGCAGCTTGGAGTTGGTGGCTAATGAAAAACTGTTTTTT
-	12	TRBV28	TRBJ2-3	-	CASRGLGGTQYF	TGTGCCAGCAGGGGGCTCGGGGGTACGCAGTATTTT
-	14	TRBV9	TRBJ2-5	-	CASSVGPDQETQYF	TGTGCCAGCAGCGTAGGACCGGATCAAGAGACCCAGTACTTC
-	15	TRBV27	TRBJ2-7	-	CASSLNGRTSYEQYF	TGTGCCAGCAGTTTAAACGGTAGGACGAGCTACGAGCAGTACTTC
TRBD1	15	TRBV7-2	TRBJ1-5	-	CASSSFYRGYQPQHF	TGTGCCAGCAGCTCATTCTACAGGGGTTATCAGCCCCAGCATTTT
-	11	TRBV20-1	TRBJ2-1	-	CSAVGYNEQFF	TGCAGTGCGGTTGGCTACAATGAGCAGTTCTTC
-	14	TRBV5-1	TRBJ2-3	-	CASNNRASTDTQYF	TGCGCCAGCAACAACCGCGCTAGCACAGATACGCAGTATTTT
-	16	TRBV9	TRBJ2-3	-	CASSVGGPAGADTQYF	TGTGCCAGCAGCGTAGGGGGACCAGCAGGGGCAGATACGCAGTATTTT
-	14	TRBV7-2	TRBJ1-5	-	CASSPSTDNQPQHF	TGTGCCAGCAGCCCATCGACAGACAATCAGCCCCAGCATTTT